This T cell receptor (beta chain) was identified in a study of cytomegalovirus exposure and HLA in healthy donors. Study-wide background: The roughly 120 validation repertoires matched the roughly 700 first-cohort repertoires in platform, a later analysis reported.

As to this clone: The target antigen is unknown.

Produced via immunoSEQ multiplex PCR; TCRdb's table is partial and in-frame only. The data hold approximately 170,000 clones, with approximately 88% observed a single time. The J segment lost 7 bases and the V segment lost 4 bases, leaving 6 bases of the junction unmatched. Germline V gene lookup returns CDR1 SGHAT and CDR2 FQNNGV. The CDR3 runs to 15 residues. General observations from the study: It was reported that the classifier diagnosed cytomegalovirus status with high specificity and sensitivity in both the original and validation cohorts. The authors listed approximately 150 TCR beta chains as cytomegalovirus-associated.

Separation from the roughly 700-subject first cohort characterized the roughly 120-subject validation cohort, to which the donors belonged. The sequenced sample was PBMCs. The source of this sequence is a young man in good health and CMV-seropositive. The rearrangement links TRBV11-2 to TRBJ1-4; the match to TRBD1 covers 10 bases. CDR3 DNA: TGTGCCAGCAGCTCCCTGACAGGGGGCCTTGAAAAACTGTTTTTT. Protein product: CASSSLTGGLEKLFF.